This T cell receptor (beta chain) was found in a study of regulatory T cells in long-lasting Graves disease (dated by TCRdb to 2020 to 2022). About the investigation overall: Persistent Graves' disease meant more than 5 years of antithyroid drug treatment with TSH receptor autoantibodies that stayed positive. In the clinical cohort, patients with persistent Graves' disease had used antithyroid drugs for an average of about 9.3 years. A total of some 35 samples underwent TCR sequencing, from 13 patients with persistent Graves' disease and 20 or so patients with newly diagnosed Graves' disease. This study used TCR sequencing and RNA sequencing of peripheral blood to compare persistent Graves' disease patients against newly diagnosed Graves' disease patients. The study was conducted in China and was registered as a clinical trial.

The paper as a whole reports these results and caveats: Persistent patients shared more public clonotypes among themselves (over 2,500) than newly diagnosed patients did (more than 950). Compared with newly diagnosed patients, patients with persistent Graves' disease had lower TCR Shannon entropy and fewer highly expanded clones, which suggests clonal expansion. Because the primary lesion, thyroid tissue, could not be accessed, the study looked at peripheral blood alone. The authors noted that the small sample size was a limitation that may lower accuracy. Sequencing and analysis were limited to the TCR beta chain. TRBV28, TRBJ1-2 and TRBJ2-5 were preferentially used in persistent disease, while TRBV20-1 and TRBJ2-1 were favored in newly diagnosed disease.

The method was multiplex PCR. The run used an Illumina HiSeq 4000. TCR beta libraries were built with iRepertoire HTBI primers and Arm-PCR amplification of CDR3 regions. Before sequencing, the PCR products went through gel purification. As for the authors' bioinformatics: A total of 62 TRBV and under 15 TRBJ segments were identified across samples and were used for gene usage analysis of CDR3 amino acid clonotypes. Filtered high-quality paired reads were merged into contigs using COPE and FqMerger. BLAST was used to align contigs to the IMGT TRBV, TRBD and TRBJ reference genes, and CDR3 was defined following IMGT. Highly expanded clones were defined as clonotypes with a frequency above 0.1%. Repertoire diversity was measured by Shannon entropy, and V-J evenness by the Gini coefficient. Clonotypes shared by more than one individual were considered public. TCRdb trimmed the raw reads at Q25, called clones with MiXCR and kept productive beta chains. Merged by CDR3 protein, the rows form single entries marked with the most common genes and DNA. TCRdb's processing, not the authors', yielded these V and J calls. This sample lists 650,000 to 700,000 distinct CDR3 sequences; about 32% were detected once. The ten largest clones represent around 40% of the sample.

The sample's time point label, decoded: persistent/refractory GD, antithyroid drugs over 5 years with positive TRAb. For both TCR sequencing and RNA sequencing, RNA was extracted from PBMCs in TRIzol. The diagnosis of Graves' disease was made according to American Thyroid Association guidelines. The patients came from an endocrinology department in Xi'an, China. Each patient gave around 9.2 milliliters of peripheral blood, collected in an EDTA anticoagulant tube. Ficoll Paque Plus density gradient separation was used to isolate PBMCs, and no further T cell sorting was done. An Agilent 2100 Bioanalyzer and agarose gel were used to check RNA quality, and a NanoDrop 2000 was used to measure RNA concentration. From the germline V gene (reference sequence), CDR1 is LNHNV and CDR2 is YYDKDF. Spanning cysteine to phenylalanine, the CDR3 consists of 15 amino acids. Just the 45-base CDR3 DNA is kept, in frame starting at base 1. V sheds 1 base and J sheds 9 bases, leaving 16 bases between their ends.

Regarding this clonotype: Its antigen is still unknown. No per-base quality is available; no much larger clone lies one base away.

The rearranged chain carries TRBV15 and TRBJ1-5, with no D gene named confidently. The receptor comes from a female donor with Graves disease. Here the sequenced sample was peripheral blood mononuclear cells (PBMCs), taken when the disease was refractory, from a patient treated with antithyroid drugs. The sequenced DNA: TGTGCCACCAGCAGAGGTCCGGAGCCATATGCGCCCCAGCATTTT. This codes for CATSRGPEPYAPQHF.